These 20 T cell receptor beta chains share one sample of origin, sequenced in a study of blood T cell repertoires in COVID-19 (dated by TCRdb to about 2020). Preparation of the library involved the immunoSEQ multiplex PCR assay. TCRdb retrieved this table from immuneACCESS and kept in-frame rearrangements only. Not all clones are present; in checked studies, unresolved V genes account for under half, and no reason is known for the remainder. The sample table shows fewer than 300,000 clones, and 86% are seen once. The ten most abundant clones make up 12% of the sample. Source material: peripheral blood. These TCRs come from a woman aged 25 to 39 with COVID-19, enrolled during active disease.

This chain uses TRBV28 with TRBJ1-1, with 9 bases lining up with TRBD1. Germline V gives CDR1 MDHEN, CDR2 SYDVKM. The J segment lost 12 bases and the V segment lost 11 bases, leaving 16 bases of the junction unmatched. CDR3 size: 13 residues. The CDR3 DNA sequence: TGTGCCGCTAGGGGGACAGGGAGACAGAAAACTTTCTTT. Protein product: CAARGTGRQKTFF.

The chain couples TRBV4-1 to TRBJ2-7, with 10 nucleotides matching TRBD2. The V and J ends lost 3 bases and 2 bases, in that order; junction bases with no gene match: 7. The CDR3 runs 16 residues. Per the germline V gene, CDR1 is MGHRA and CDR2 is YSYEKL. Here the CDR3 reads CASSHDTSGATYEQYF. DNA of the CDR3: TGCGCCAGCAGCCATGACACTAGCGGGGCTACCTACGAGCAGTACTTC.

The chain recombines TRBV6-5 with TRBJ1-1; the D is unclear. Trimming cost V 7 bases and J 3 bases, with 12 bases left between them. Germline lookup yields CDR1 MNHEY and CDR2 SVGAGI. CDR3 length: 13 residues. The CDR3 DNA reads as TGTGCCAGCACCCGGGGATGGGACACTGAAGCTTTCTTT. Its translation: CASTRGWDTEAFF.

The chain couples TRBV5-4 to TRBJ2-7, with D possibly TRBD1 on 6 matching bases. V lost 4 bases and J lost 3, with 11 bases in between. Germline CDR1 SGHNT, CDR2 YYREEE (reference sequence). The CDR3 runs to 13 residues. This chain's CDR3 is CASSGGPYYEQYF. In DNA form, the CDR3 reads TGTGCCAGCAGCGGGGGCCCATACTACGAGCAGTACTTC.

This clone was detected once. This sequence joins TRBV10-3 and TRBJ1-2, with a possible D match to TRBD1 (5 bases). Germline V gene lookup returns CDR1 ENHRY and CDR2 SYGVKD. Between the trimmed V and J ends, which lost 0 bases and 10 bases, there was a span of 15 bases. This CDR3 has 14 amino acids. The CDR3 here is CAISESWQGTPYTF. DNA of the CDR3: TGTGCCATCAGTGAGTCATGGCAGGGAACCCCCTACACCTTC.

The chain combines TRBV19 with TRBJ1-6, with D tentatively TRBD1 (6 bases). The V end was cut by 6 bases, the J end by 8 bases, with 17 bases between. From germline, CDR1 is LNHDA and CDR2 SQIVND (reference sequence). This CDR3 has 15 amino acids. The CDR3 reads CASRSLGGRYSPLHF. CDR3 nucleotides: TGTGCCAGTAGGAGCCTCGGGGGGCGTTATTCACCCCTCCACTTT. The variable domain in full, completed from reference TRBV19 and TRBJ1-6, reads DGGITQSPKYLFRKEGQNVTLSCEQNLNHDAMYWYRQDPGQGLRLIYYSQIVNDFQKGDIAEGYSVSREKKESFPLTVTSAQKNPTAFYLCASRSLGGRYSPLHFGNGTRLTVT.

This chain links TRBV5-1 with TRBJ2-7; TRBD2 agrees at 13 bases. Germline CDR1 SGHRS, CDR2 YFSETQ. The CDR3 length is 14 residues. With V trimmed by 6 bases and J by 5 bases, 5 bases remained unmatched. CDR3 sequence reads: CASTPGLAGNEQYF. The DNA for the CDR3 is TGCGCCAGCACACCGGGACTAGCGGGGAACGAGCAGTACTTC.

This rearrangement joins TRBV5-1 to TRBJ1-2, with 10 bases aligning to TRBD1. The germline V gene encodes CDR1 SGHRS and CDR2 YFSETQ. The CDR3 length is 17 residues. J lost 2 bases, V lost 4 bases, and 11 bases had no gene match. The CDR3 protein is CASSHGQGGGLNYGYTF. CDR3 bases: TGCGCCAGCAGCCACGGACAGGGGGGAGGCCTGAACTATGGCTACACCTTC.

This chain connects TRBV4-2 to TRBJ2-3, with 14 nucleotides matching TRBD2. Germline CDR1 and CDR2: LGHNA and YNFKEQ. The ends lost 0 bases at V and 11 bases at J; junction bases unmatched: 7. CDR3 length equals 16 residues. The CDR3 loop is CASSQDLGLAGVRQYF. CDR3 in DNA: TGTGCCAGCAGCCAAGATTTGGGACTAGCGGGGGTAAGGCAGTATTTT.

The CDR3 region has the DNA TGTGCCAGCAGCGTAGACGGGGGAACTAATGAAAAACTGTTTTTT. It encodes CASSVDGGTNEKLFF. The V and J genes are TRBV9 and TRBJ1-4; D is possibly TRBD1 (5 bases). Per germline, CDR1 SGDLS and CDR2 YYNGEE. This CDR3 spans 15 amino acids. Trimming left V 0 bases short and J 1 base short, with 7 bases between.

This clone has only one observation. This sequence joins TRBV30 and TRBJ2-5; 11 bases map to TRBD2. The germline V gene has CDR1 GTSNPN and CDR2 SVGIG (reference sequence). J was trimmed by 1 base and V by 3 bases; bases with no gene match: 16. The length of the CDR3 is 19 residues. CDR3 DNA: TGTGCCTGGAGAGGTCGACGGGTGGTAGCGGGGGGGGTCCAAGAGACCCAGTACTTC. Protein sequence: CAWRGRRVVAGGVQETQYF. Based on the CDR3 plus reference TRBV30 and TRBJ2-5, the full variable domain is SQTIHQWPATLVQPVGSPLSLECTVEGTSNPNLYWYRQAAGRGLQLLFYSVGIGQISSEVPQNLSASRPQDRQFILSSKKLLLSDSGFYLCAWRGRRVVAGGVQETQYFGPGTRLLVL.

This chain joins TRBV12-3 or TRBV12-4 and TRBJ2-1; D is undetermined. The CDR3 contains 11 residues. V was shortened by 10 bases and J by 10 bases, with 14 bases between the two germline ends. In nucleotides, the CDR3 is TGTGCCATACAAATAAACGGGGAGCAGTTCTTC. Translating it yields CAIQINGEQFF.

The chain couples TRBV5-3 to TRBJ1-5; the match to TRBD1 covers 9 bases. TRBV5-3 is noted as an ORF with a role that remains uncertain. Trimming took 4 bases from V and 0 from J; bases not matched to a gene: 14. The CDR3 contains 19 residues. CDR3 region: CARSPRDREAGSSNQPQHF. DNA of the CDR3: TGTGCCAGAAGCCCCAGGGACAGGGAGGCGGGTTCTAGCAATCAGCCCCAGCATTTT.

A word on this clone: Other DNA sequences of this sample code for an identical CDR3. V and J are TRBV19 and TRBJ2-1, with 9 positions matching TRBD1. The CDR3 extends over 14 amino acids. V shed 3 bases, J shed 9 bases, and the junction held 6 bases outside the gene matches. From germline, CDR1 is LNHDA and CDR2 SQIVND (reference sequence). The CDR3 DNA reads TGTGCCAGTAGTATCGGACAGGGGTGGAGTGAGCAGTTCTTC. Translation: CASSIGQGWSEQFF.

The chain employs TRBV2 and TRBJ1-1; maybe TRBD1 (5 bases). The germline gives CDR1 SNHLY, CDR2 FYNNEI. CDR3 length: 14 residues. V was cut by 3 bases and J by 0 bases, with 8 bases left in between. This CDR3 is CASSEEGVNTEAFF. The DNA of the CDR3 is TGTGCCAGCAGTGAGGAAGGGGTGAACACTGAAGCTTTCTTT.

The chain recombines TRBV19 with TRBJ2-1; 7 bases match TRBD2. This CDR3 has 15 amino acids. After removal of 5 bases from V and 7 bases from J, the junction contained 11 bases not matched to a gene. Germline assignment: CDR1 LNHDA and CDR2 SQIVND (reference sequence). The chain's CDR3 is CASSLRAGPWNEQFF. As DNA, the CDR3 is TGTGCCAGTAGTCTCCGAGCGGGGCCCTGGAATGAGCAGTTCTTC.

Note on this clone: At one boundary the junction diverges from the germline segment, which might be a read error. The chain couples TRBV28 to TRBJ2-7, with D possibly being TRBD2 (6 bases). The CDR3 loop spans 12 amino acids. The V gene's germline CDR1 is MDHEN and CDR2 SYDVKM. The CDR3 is CATSRGVYEQYF. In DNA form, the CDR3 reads TGTGCCACCAGTCGCGGGGTTTACGAGCAGTACTTC.

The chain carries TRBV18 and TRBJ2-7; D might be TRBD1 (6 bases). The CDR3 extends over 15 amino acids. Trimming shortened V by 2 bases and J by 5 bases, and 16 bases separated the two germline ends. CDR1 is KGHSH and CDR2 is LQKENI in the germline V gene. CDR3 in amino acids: CASSPGPGAKDEQYF. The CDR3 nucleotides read TGTGCCAGCTCACCAGGTCCAGGGGCAAAGGACGAGCAGTACTTC.

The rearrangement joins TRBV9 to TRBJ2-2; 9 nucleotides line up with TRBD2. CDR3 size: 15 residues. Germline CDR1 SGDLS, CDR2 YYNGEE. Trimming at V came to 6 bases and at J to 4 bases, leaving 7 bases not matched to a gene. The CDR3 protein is CASKGLAGSTGELFF. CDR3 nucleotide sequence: TGTGCCAGCAAGGGGCTAGCGGGGAGCACCGGGGAGCTGTTTTTT.

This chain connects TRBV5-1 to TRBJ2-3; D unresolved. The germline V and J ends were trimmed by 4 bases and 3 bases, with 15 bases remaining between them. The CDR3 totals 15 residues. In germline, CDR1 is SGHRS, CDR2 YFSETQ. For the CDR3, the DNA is TGCGCCAGCAGCCTAGGAATAGAGGTAACAGATACGCAGTATTTT. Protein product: CASSLGIEVTDTQYF. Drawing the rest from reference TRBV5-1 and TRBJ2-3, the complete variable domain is KAGVTQTPRYLIKTRGQQVTLSCSPISGHRSVSWYQQTPGQGLQFLFEYFSETQRNKGNFPGRFSGRQFSNSRSEMNVSTLELGDSALYLCASSLGIEVTDTQYFGPGTRLTVL.